The rows below give T cell receptor beta chains drawn from one sample of a study of blood T cell repertoires in COVID-19. This table comes from immunoSEQ multiplex PCR, and its TCRdb copy is limited to in-frame clones, with some not included. Of about 90,000 clones in the sample, around 94% were seen once. The sequenced sample was peripheral blood. The source of these receptors is an older woman with active COVID-19. Each CDR3 is given with its conserved first and last residue. The D gene is left open where the match is weak. Some rows have no size entry. The others give once, few or many, or a class for an expanded clone.

j_gene,v_gene,abundance,d_gene,len,CDR3aa,CDR3nt
TRBJ2-1,TRBV20-1,once,NA,11,CSGAFYNEQFF,TGCAGTGGCGCCTTTTACAATGAGCAGTTCTTC
TRBJ2-6,TRBV4-2,NA,NA,20,CASSQDGVAALLTGANVLTF,TGTGCCAGCAGCCAAGATGGGGTAGCGGCGCTCTTAACTGGGGCCAACGTCCTGACTTTC
TRBJ1-5,TRBV12-3/TRBV12-4,NA,NA,13,CASSFGLAQPQHF,TGTGCCAGCAGTTTCGGACTGGCTCAGCCCCAGCATTTT
TRBJ2-7,TRBV29-1,NA,NA,14,CSVGGAGTRDEQYF,TGCAGCGTTGGAGGGGCGGGAACCCGAGACGAGCAGTACTTC
TRBJ1-1,TRBV28,NA,TRBD1,12,CASIRGQTEAFF,TGTGCCAGCATCAGGGGGCAGACTGAAGCTTTCTTT
TRBJ2-1,TRBV19,NA,TRBD2,14,CASSHRGTSVEQFF,TGTGCCAGTAGTCACCGCGGGACTAGCGTTGAGCAGTTCTTC
TRBJ2-7,TRBV7-9,NA,TRBD1,16,CASSSLPGQGNDEQYF,TGTGCCAGCAGCTCATTACCGGGACAGGGTAACGACGAGCAGTACTTC
TRBJ1-5,TRBV5-1,NA,NA,15,CASSLGQGWNQPQHF,TGCGCCAGCAGCTTGGGGCAGGGATGGAATCAGCCCCAGCATTTT
TRBJ1-2,TRBV21-1,few,NA,16,CASPSPWDRVHYGYTF,TGTGCCAGTCCTTCCCCCTGGGACAGGGTACACTATGGCTACACCTTC
TRBJ1-5,TRBV19,few,NA,14,CASTRGVSNQPQHF,TGTGCCAGTACCCGGGGGGTCAGCAATCAGCCCCAGCATTTT
TRBJ1-1,TRBV27,few,NA,13,CASSPRRNTEAFF,TGTGCCAGCAGTCCGCGGCGGAACACTGAAGCTTTCTTT
TRBJ2-5,TRBV18,NA,TRBD1,13,CASSPGTGETQYF,TGTGCCAGCTCACCCGGGACAGGGGAGACCCAGTACTTC
TRBJ2-3,TRBV9,NA,NA,15,CASSAGAGGADTQYF,TGTGCCAGCAGCGCGGGGGCTGGGGGGGCAGATACGCAGTATTTT
TRBJ2-1,TRBV18,NA,NA,14,CASSPEVRYNEQFF,TGTGCCAGCTCACCTGAGGTCAGATACAATGAGCAGTTCTTC
TRBJ2-7,TRBV3-1/TRBV3-2,NA,NA,14,CASSQSTRQDEQYF,TGTGCCAGCAGCCAATCCACCCGACAGGACGAGCAGTACTTC
TRBJ2-3,TRBV4-2,NA,TRBD2,20,CASSQDLAGLAGGRTDTQYF,TGTGCCAGCAGCCAAGATCTGGCGGGACTAGCGGGAGGACGAACAGATACGCAGTATTTT
TRBJ1-1,TRBV3-1/TRBV3-2,NA,TRBD1,14,CASRGGQVNTEAFF,TGTGCCAGCAGGGGGGGACAGGTGAACACTGAAGCTTTCTTT
TRBJ2-5,TRBV4-1,NA,NA,16,CASSPTSTTNQETQYF,TGCGCCAGCAGCCCTACTAGTACGACCAACCAAGAGACCCAGTACTTC
TRBJ2-5,TRBV2,NA,TRBD2,14,CASSVEREKGAQYF,TGTGCCAGCAGTGTTGAGCGGGAGAAGGGGGCCCAGTACTTC
TRBJ2-6,TRBV19,NA,NA,14,CASGRASGANVLTF,TGTGCCAGTGGCAGGGCGTCCGGGGCCAACGTCCTGACTTTC
TRBJ2-5,TRBV24-1,once,TRBD1,17,CATSDWGQGQYQETQYF,TGTGCCACCAGTGATTGGGGACAGGGCCAGTACCAAGAGACCCAGTACTTC
TRBJ2-7,TRBV9,NA,NA,14,CASSSQTRPYEQYF,TGTGCCAGCAGCTCCCAGACAAGACCCTACGAGCAGTACTTC
TRBJ2-7,TRBV6-2/TRBV6-3,NA,NA,15,CVSSYRGPGSYEQYF,TGTGTCAGCAGTTACCGAGGCCCGGGCTCCTACGAGCAGTACTTC
TRBJ2-2,TRBV5-6,NA,TRBD2,15,CASSLVSGFTGELFF,TGTGCCAGCAGCTTGGTTAGCGGGTTCACCGGGGAGCTGTTTTTT
TRBJ2-6,TRBV7-9,NA,NA,17,CASSLPQGRSGANVLTF,TGTGCCAGCAGCTTACCGCAGGGGCGGTCTGGGGCCAACGTCCTGACTTTC
TRBJ1-5,TRBV5-5,NA,NA,15,CASSQGQGPNQPQHF,TGTGCCAGCAGCCAGGGACAAGGCCCCAATCAGCCCCAGCATTTT
TRBJ2-1,TRBV6-5,once,TRBD2,13,CASRPSGYNEQFF,TGTGCCAGCAGACCTAGCGGTTACAATGAGCAGTTCTTC
TRBJ2-7,TRBV27,NA,TRBD1,15,CASSSSGTGDYEQYF,TGTGCCAGCAGTTCCTCCGGGACAGGGGACTACGAGCAGTACTTC
TRBJ1-1,TRBV10-1,NA,NA,15,CASSDQRAGNTEAFF,TGCGCCAGCAGTGATCAGCGAGCCGGAAACACTGAAGCTTTCTTT
TRBJ2-3,TRBV28,NA,NA,14,CASATGGSTDTQYF,TGTGCCAGCGCTACTGGCGGTAGCACAGATACGCAGTATTTT
TRBJ2-2,TRBV7-8,NA,TRBD1,16,CASSLGTGRGTGELFF,TGTGCCAGCAGCTTAGGGACAGGAAGAGGCACCGGGGAGCTGTTTTTT
TRBJ1-3,TRBV5-8,NA,NA,16,CASSLGLRGSGNTIYF,TGTGCCAGCAGCTTGGGGCTCAGGGGCTCCGGAAACACCATATATTTT
TRBJ2-7,TRBV5-6,NA,NA,13,CASRRSPPGEQYF,TGTGCCAGCAGACGATCACCCCCCGGGGAGCAGTACTTC
TRBJ2-7,TRBV30,NA,TRBD1,15,CAWRAGQGMAYEQYF,TGTGCCTGGAGGGCCGGACAGGGGATGGCCTACGAGCAGTACTTC
TRBJ1-4,TRBV6-2/TRBV6-3,NA,NA,16,CASSRGYLATNEKLFF,TGTGCCAGCAGTCGAGGGTACCTCGCAACTAATGAAAAACTGTTTTTT
TRBJ1-1,TRBV15,NA,NA,13,CATSRDWRAEAFF,TGTGCCACCAGCAGAGATTGGAGAGCAGAAGCTTTCTTT
TRBJ1-3,TRBV18,NA,TRBD1,15,CASSPTGASGNTIYF,TGTGCCAGCTCACCGACAGGGGCCTCTGGAAACACCATATATTTT
TRBJ1-4,TRBV5-1,NA,TRBD1,14,CASSMTGHSEKLFF,TGCGCCAGCAGCATGACAGGGCACAGTGAAAAACTGTTTTTT
TRBJ2-5,TRBV28,NA,TRBD2,16,CASSFARTGGQETQYF,TGTGCCAGCAGTTTCGCCAGGACGGGGGGTCAAGAGACCCAGTACTTC
TRBJ1-4,TRBV28,NA,NA,15,CASSSRGATNEKLFF,TGTGCCAGCAGTTCCCGGGGGGCAACTAATGAAAAACTGTTTTTT
TRBJ2-3,TRBV21-1,NA,NA,14,CASTTGSSTDTQYF,TGTGCCAGCACCACAGGTTCCTCCACAGATACGCAGTATTTT
TRBJ2-1,TRBV11-2,few,NA,14,CASSLGSSYNEQFF,TGTGCCAGCAGCCTAGGGAGCTCCTACAATGAGCAGTTCTTC
TRBJ1-1,TRBV5-4,NA,TRBD1,14,CASSRTGKNTEAFF,TGTGCCAGCAGCCGGACAGGGAAAAACACTGAAGCTTTCTTT
TRBJ1-1,TRBV6-1,NA,NA,15,CASSELAGGNTEAFF,TGTGCCAGCAGTGAATTGGCTGGTGGGAACACTGAAGCTTTCTTT
TRBJ1-2,TRBV24-1,NA,TRBD1,18,CATSDTGDSRSGGYGYTF,TGTGCCACCAGTGACACGGGGGACAGTCGTTCTGGTGGCTATGGCTACACCTTC
TRBJ1-4,TRBV28,NA,NA,13,CASSRVSEEKLFF,TGTGCCAGCAGTCGGGTCTCGGAAGAAAAACTGTTTTTT
TRBJ2-7,TRBV29-1,NA,TRBD1,12,CSVGDRGYEQYF,TGCAGCGTTGGGGACAGGGGCTACGAGCAGTACTTC
TRBJ1-5,TRBV19,few,NA,14,CASSMAARNQPQHF,TGTGCCAGTAGTATGGCCGCCCGCAATCAGCCCCAGCATTTT
TRBJ2-7,TRBV4-1,few,TRBD2,16,CASSQRTSGGTYEQYF,TGCGCCAGCAGCCAGAGGACTAGCGGGGGGACCTACGAGCAGTACTTC
TRBJ2-5,TRBV5-4,NA,NA,14,CASSYGGGRETQYF,TGTGCCAGCAGCTATGGAGGGGGCAGGGAGACCCAGTACTTC
TRBJ1-6,TRBV5-1,NA,NA,14,CASSLYTDNSPLHF,TGCGCCAGCAGCTTGTACACAGATAATTCACCCCTCCACTTT